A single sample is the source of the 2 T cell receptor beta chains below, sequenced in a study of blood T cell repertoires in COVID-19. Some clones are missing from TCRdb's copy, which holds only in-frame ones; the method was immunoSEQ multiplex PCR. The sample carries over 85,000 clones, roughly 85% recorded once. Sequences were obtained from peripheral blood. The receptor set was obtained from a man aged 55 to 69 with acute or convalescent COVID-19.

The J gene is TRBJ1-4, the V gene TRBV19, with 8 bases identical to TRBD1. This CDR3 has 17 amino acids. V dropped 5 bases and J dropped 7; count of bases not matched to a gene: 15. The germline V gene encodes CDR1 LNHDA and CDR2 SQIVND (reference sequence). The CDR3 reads CASSPGPPTGEGEKLFF. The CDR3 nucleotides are TGTGCCAGTAGTCCTGGCCCGCCGACAGGGGAAGGTGAAAAACTGTTTTTT. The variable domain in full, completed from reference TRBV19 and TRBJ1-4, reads DGGITQSPKYLFRKEGQNVTLSCEQNLNHDAMYWYRQDPGQGLRLIYYSQIVNDFQKGDIAEGYSVSREKKESFPLTVTSAQKNPTAFYLCASSPGPPTGEGEKLFFGSGTQLSVL.

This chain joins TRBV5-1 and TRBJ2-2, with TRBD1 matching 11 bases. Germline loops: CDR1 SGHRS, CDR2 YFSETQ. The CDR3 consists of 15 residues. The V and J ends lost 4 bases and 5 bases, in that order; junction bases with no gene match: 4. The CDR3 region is CASSRTGGGTGELFF. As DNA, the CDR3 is TGCGCCAGCAGCCGGACAGGGGGCGGTACCGGGGAGCTGTTTTTT.